These 17 T cell receptor beta chains were all obtained from the same sample, sequenced in a study of blood T cell repertoires in COVID-19. Measured with immunoSEQ multiplex PCR; TCRdb has only the in-frame clones, and not every one. The sample holds roughly 410,000 clones; 75% to 90% are singletons and the top ten take under 2%. Sequencing was performed on peripheral blood. The receptors shown here come from a woman aged 35 to 49 with COVID-19, enrolled during active disease.

This clone was found a few times. V is TRBV7-6 and J is TRBJ2-7; D is undetermined. Looked up from germline, CDR1 is SGHVS and CDR2 is FNYEAQ. V was cut by 2 bases and J by 7 bases, with 21 bases left in between. This CDR3 contains 16 residues. The CDR3 DNA reads TGTGCCAGCAGCTTATATGAAGGAGCCAATTCGAGGGAGCAGTACTTC. Translation: CASSLYEGANSREQYF.

In its sample, this clone was seen once. This rearrangement joins TRBV7-2 to TRBJ2-5; the D is unclear. The CDR3 runs to 15 residues. Germline CDR1 is SGHTA and CDR2 is FQGNSA. V lost 1 base to trimming and J lost 2 bases, with 11 bases between them. This chain's CDR3 is CASSLVFRSQETQYF. CDR3 in DNA: TGTGCCAGCAGCTTAGTCTTCCGGAGTCAAGAGACCCAGTACTTC.

V gene TRBV4-1 combines with J gene TRBJ1-5; 8 nucleotides agree with TRBD1. V trimming: 1 base; J trimming: 4 bases; junction bases outside the gene matches: 3. This CDR3 spans 15 amino acids. From germline, CDR1 is MGHRA and CDR2 YSYEKL. The CDR3 is CASSQGGQGNQPQHF. DNA for the CDR3: TGCGCCAGCAGCCAAGGAGGACAGGGTAATCAGCCCCAGCATTTT.

The chain uses TRBV6-5 and TRBJ1-2; 8 bases match TRBD1. The CDR3 totals 13 residues. The V and J ends lost 4 bases and 8 bases, in that order; junction bases with no gene match: 6. Germline CDR1 MNHEY, CDR2 SVGAGI. In nucleotides, the CDR3 is TGTGCCAGCAGTTCCGGACAGGGCCGGGGCTACACCTTC. This codes for CASSSGQGRGYTF.

The chain combines TRBV10-3 with TRBJ1-6, with TRBD1 matching over 9 bases. Unmatched junction bases numbered 10, after V lost 6 bases and J lost 10 bases. Looked up from germline, CDR1 is ENHRY and CDR2 is SYGVKD. The CDR3 covers 15 residues. CDR3 sequence: CAISLGTGLGSPLHF. CDR3 DNA sequence: TGTGCCATCAGCCTCGGGACAGGGCTAGGGTCACCCCTCCACTTT.

V usage is TRBV5-1 and J usage is TRBJ1-3; D call uncertain. V dropped 4 bases and J dropped 4 bases, with 6 bases sitting between them. The CDR3 has 12 amino acids. Germline V gene sequence: CDR1 SGHRS, CDR2 YFSETQ. The CDR3 region is CASSAQGNTIYF. The CDR3 DNA sequence: TGCGCCAGCAGCGCTCAGGGAAACACCATATATTTT.

The chain is built from TRBV2 and TRBJ2-7; no firm D call. V lost 3 bases and J lost 0, with 9 bases in between. The CDR3 runs to 14 residues. Looked up from germline, CDR1 is SNHLY and CDR2 is FYNNEI. The CDR3 region is CASSDGWSSYEQYF. CDR3 DNA: TGTGCCAGCAGTGACGGGTGGAGCTCCTACGAGCAGTACTTC.

The V and J genes are TRBV6-4 and TRBJ2-1; weak D call: TRBD2 (6 bases). The germline gives CDR1 MRHNA, CDR2 SNTAGT. The V gene lost 3 bases and the J gene lost 8 bases, with 14 bases spanning the gap. The length of the CDR3 is 14 residues. The CDR3 bases are TGTGCCAGCAGTGATCATTCAACGGGGGATGAGCAGTTCTTC. As protein: CASSDHSTGDEQFF.

This clone was seen just once. The chain employs TRBV5-7 and TRBJ2-7, with 12 bases identical to TRBD1. TRBV5-7 is classed as an ORF, of uncertain function. The CDR3 has 11 amino acids. The CDR3 protein is CAPGQGAEQYF. Written as DNA, the CDR3 is TGTGCGCCGGGACAGGGGGCCGAGCAGTACTTC.

The V and J genes are TRBV6-1 and TRBJ1-1; possibly TRBD1 for D (5 bases). The germline V gene has CDR1 MNHNS and CDR2 SASEGT. The CDR3 contains 14 residues. Trimming took off 7 bases at V and 3 bases at J, with 15 bases between the two ends. CDR3 region: CASIDSGGDTEAFF. The CDR3 nucleotides are TGTGCCAGCATAGACTCGGGGGGGGACACTGAAGCTTTCTTT.

The chain is built from TRBV3-1 (or the pseudogene TRBV3-2) and TRBJ1-4; D remains unclear. Germline CDR1 and CDR2: LGHDT and YNNKEL (reference sequence). CDR3 length: 15 residues. V lost 1 base and J lost 2, with 8 bases in between. The CDR3 spells CASSQGGRTNEKLFF. The CDR3 DNA sequence: TGTGCCAGCAGCCAAGGAGGTCGGACTAATGAAAAACTGTTTTTT.

The V and J genes are TRBV19 and TRBJ1-5; 11 nucleotides line up with TRBD1. Germline CDR1 reads LNHDA; CDR2 reads SQIVND (reference sequence). The CDR3 length is 16 residues. The trim removed 6 bases at V and 4 bases at J, leaving 8 bases unmatched. Written as DNA, the CDR3 is TGTGCCAGTAGCATCGGGACAGGGGGATGGAATCAGCCCCAGCATTTT. Translation: CASSIGTGGWNQPQHF.

The CDR3 protein is CASSLVAGQVTNQPQHF. The CDR3 coding sequence is TGTGCCAGCAGCTTAGTGGCCGGACAGGTGACAAATCAGCCCCAGCATTTT. J is TRBJ1-5 and V is TRBV7-9; 7 bases agree with TRBD1. V was pared by 1 base and J by 4 bases, with 10 bases of the junction left unmatched. The CDR3 is 17 amino acids. The V gene's germline CDR1 is SEHNR and CDR2 FQNEAQ (reference sequence). Full variable domain (outside the CDR3, taken from reference TRBV7-9 and TRBJ1-5): DTGVSQNPRHKITKRGQNVTFRCDPISEHNRLYWYRQTLGQGPEFLTYFQNEAQLEKSRLLSDRFSAERPKGSFSTLEIQRTEQGDSAMYLCASSLVAGQVTNQPQHFGDGTRLSIL.

The J gene is TRBJ1-5, the V gene TRBV19; D call uncertain. V shed 3 bases and J shed 9 bases, with 6 bases lying between them. CDR1 is LNHDA, CDR2 SQIVND, per germline (reference sequence). The CDR3 extends over 11 amino acids. The CDR3, as DNA: TGTGCCAGTAGTATGCGGGGGCCCCAGCATTTT. Its protein is CASSMRGPQHF.

The chain employs TRBV28 and TRBJ1-2, with 7 bases matching TRBD1. This CDR3 is built from 12 residues. The trim removed 10 bases at V and 4 bases at J, leaving 6 bases unmatched. Germline CDR1 reads MDHEN; CDR2 reads SYDVKM. The CDR3 nucleotides are TGTGCCATCTCGGACAGGACCTATGGCTACACCTTC. Protein product: CAISDRTYGYTF.

J is TRBJ2-3 and V is TRBV27, with D perhaps TRBD1 (5 bases). V lost 8 bases and J lost 1, with 13 bases in between. The CDR3 is 14 amino acids. The germline V gene has CDR1 MNHEY and CDR2 SMNVEV (reference sequence). The CDR3 bases are TGTGCCAGCGGGTTCAGGGCCGGCACAGATACGCAGTATTTT. Amino acids: CASGFRAGTDTQYF.

A word on this clone: Other DNA sequences in this sample translate to the same CDR3. The CDR3 reads CASSGQGSNQPQHF. CDR3 bases: TGTGCCAGCAGTGGGCAGGGAAGCAATCAGCCCCAGCATTTT. The V and J genes are TRBV2 and TRBJ1-5; the D gene is possibly TRBD1 (5 bases). The CDR3 has 14 residues. The germline V gene encodes CDR1 SNHLY and CDR2 FYNNEI. Trimming stripped 4 bases from V and 1 base from J, with 8 bases between.